This T cell receptor (beta chain) comes out of a study of blood T cell repertoires in COVID-19. Overall study context: Sources were T cells, B-cell-depleted T cells, or PBMCs; the material itself was cDNA or gDNA.

Profiling relied on immunoSEQ multiplex PCR, and the TCRdb table lists in-frame clones only, not all of them. This sample yields 170,000 or so clones, of which roughly 80% are seen a single time; around 7.3% belongs to the top ten. Patients from Seattle were sampled longitudinally, starting during active infection. This TCR came from a woman aged 70-85 years with COVID-19, enrolled during active disease. The sequencing input was peripheral blood.

CDR3 protein: CASSQDQSRGRSKNIQYF. The DNA for the CDR3 is TGTGCCAGCAGCCAAGATCAGTCCAGGGGGAGGTCCAAAAACATTCAGTACTTC. This chain connects TRBV3-1 (or the pseudogene TRBV3-2) to TRBJ2-4; TRBD1 is a possible D gene (7 bases). Germline lookup yields CDR1 LGHDT and CDR2 YNNKEL (reference sequence). The CDR3 length is 18 residues. V was clipped by 0 bases and J by 2 bases, with 17 bases between them.